The source of this T cell receptor (beta chain) is a study of blood T cell repertoires in COVID-19. Original analysis: The authors estimated nucleated cell counts from reference gene primer amplification. Sequencing was performed with immunoSEQ multiplex PCR; in TCRdb, only in-frame clones are kept and a portion is missing. V, J and clone size derive from that table, while D and trimming were established from the DNA sequence. The sample holds roughly 52,000 clones, more than 70% seen once. V was pared by 0 bases and J by 3 bases, with 15 bases between. CDR1 is SGHRS and CDR2 is YFSETQ in the germline V gene. This CDR3 is 16 amino acids long.

Material for sequencing was peripheral blood. The sequence came from a woman aged 80 or over with acute or convalescent COVID-19. The V call is TRBV5-1, the J call TRBJ1-1; no reliable D call. CDR3 sequence reads: CASSLGSLSGYTEAFF. As DNA, the CDR3 is TGCGCCAGCAGCTTGGGGTCCTTGTCGGGGTACACTGAAGCTTTCTTT.